Below are 32 T cell receptor beta chains sequenced from a single sample in a study of T cells in Graves' hyperthyroidism and ophthalmopathy. Authors of the study amplified TCR beta CDR3 regions from RNA transcripts. The HTBI primer set was used in a first-round RT-PCR of the TCR CDR3. TCRdb ran MiXCR on the multiplex PCR reads and lists one entry per CDR3 protein. The repertoire holds about 550,000 distinct CDR3 sequences, with less than 25% as singletons. Sample: blood. These TCRs come from a man aged 18 to 29 with Graves' hyperthyroidism.

This clonotype was counted at least ten times. V usage is TRBV28 and J usage is TRBJ2-7, with no clear D. The germline gives CDR1 MDHEN, CDR2 SYDVKM. V was clipped by 2 bases and J by 2 bases, with 7 bases between them. This CDR3 has 13 amino acids. In DNA form, the CDR3 reads TGTGCCAGCAGTTTACCAGGTCCCTACGAGCAGTACTTC. Translated: CASSLPGPYEQYF.

A few counts support this clonotype. V and J are TRBV12-3 or TRBV12-4 and TRBJ1-1, with D possibly TRBD1 on 5 matching bases. The CDR3 sequence is 14 residues long. Trimming cost V 2 bases and J 7 bases, with 14 bases left between them. In DNA, the CDR3 is TGTGCCAGCAGTTTAATCGGGGGACCCCGTGAAGCTTTCTTT. Protein: CASSLIGGPREAFF.

This clonotype was recorded many times. This sequence joins TRBV27 and TRBJ2-7, with D unclear. Per the germline V gene, CDR1 is MNHEY and CDR2 is SMNVEV (reference sequence). With 5 bases removed from V and 3 bases from J, the gap between germline ends came to 8 bases. The CDR3 extends over 12 amino acids. CDR3 nucleotides: TGTGCCAGCAGTCTCTTCGTCTACGAGCAGTACTTC. It specifies CASSLFVYEQYF.

This clonotype was counted only a few times. The chain links TRBV10-2 to TRBJ2-7; 14 bases align to TRBD2. Trimming cost V 8 bases and J 3 bases; bases outside gene matches: 12. The CDR3 length is 17 residues. Germline V gene lookup returns CDR1 WSHSY and CDR2 SAAADI. The CDR3 bases are TGCGCCAGCGGGCGCGGGACTAGCGGGAGAGGAGGCTACGAGCAGTACTTC. Translated, it gives CASGRGTSGRGGYEQYF.

This clonotype was seen many times. The chain carries TRBV7-2 and TRBJ2-5; a possible D gene is TRBD2 (6 bases). V was trimmed by 5 bases and J by 1 base, leaving 20 bases between them. Germline V gene data show CDR1 as SGHTA and CDR2 as FQGNSA. The CDR3 is made up of 17 amino acids. For the CDR3, the DNA is TGTGCCAGCAGCCCTAGAGCGGGTCGGGGAGGCCAAGAGACCCAGTACTTC. Protein sequence: CASSPRAGRGGQETQYF.

This clonotype was detected only a few times. CDR3 DNA sequence: TGTGCCAGCAGCTTAATTAATTTAGCCTACGAGCAGTACTTC. Translation gives CASSLINLAYEQYF. The chain is built from TRBV5-6 and TRBJ2-7; no clear D. Trimming removed 2 bases at V and 2 bases at J, with 11 bases between. This CDR3 comprises 14 residues. CDR1 SGHDT and CDR2 YYEEEE come from the germline V gene.

Many counts were recorded for this clonotype. The chain carries TRBV6-1 and TRBJ1-2; D gene unclear. CDR1 and CDR2 (germline): MNHNS, SASEGT. The CDR3 consists of 12 residues. Trimming shortened V by 7 bases and J by 4 bases, and 10 bases separated the two germline ends. CDR3 nucleotides: TGTGCCAGCACCGAACTGGGCTATGGCTACACCTTC. Protein product: CASTELGYGYTF.

This clonotype was found many times. The rearrangement joins TRBV11-2 to TRBJ1-1; 7 bases agree with TRBD1. The CDR3 is 13 residues long. V was clipped by 5 bases and J by 9 bases; unmatched bases: 9. From germline, CDR1 is SGHAT and CDR2 FQNNGV. The CDR3 DNA sequence: TGTGCCAGCAGCACGAGACAGGGCGTTAAAGCTTTCTTT. It specifies CASSTRQGVKAFF.

V gene TRBV12-3 or TRBV12-4 combines with J gene TRBJ1-2; D not certain. This CDR3 is built from 14 residues. Trimming shortened V by 1 base and J by 2 bases, and 8 bases separated the two germline ends. CDR3 bases: TGTGCCAGCAGTTTAGGTTATGGGAACTATGGCTACACCTTC. Translation gives CASSLGYGNYGYTF.

This clonotype appeared many times. J is TRBJ2-5 and V is TRBV11-2; TRBD1 agrees at 9 bases. The CDR3 totals 15 residues. After removal of 6 bases from V and 5 bases from J, the junction contained 10 bases not matched to a gene. The germline V gene has CDR1 SGHAT and CDR2 FQNNGV. Written as DNA, the CDR3 is TGTGCCAGCAGTCCAAGTGGGGACAGGGAGGAGACCCAGTACTTC. This encodes CASSPSGDREETQYF.

This clonotype has more than one count but fewer than ten. The V gene is TRBV20-1, the J gene TRBJ2-7; no clear D. This CDR3 is built from 15 residues. Germline lookup yields CDR1 DFQATT and CDR2 SNEGSKA (reference sequence). Deletions cut 0 bases from V and 2 bases from J, with 14 bases between. The CDR3 spells CSARDKGFKTYEQYF. In nucleotides, the CDR3 is TGCAGTGCTAGAGATAAAGGGTTTAAGACCTACGAGCAGTACTTC.

This clonotype was counted only a few times. V usage is TRBV30 and J usage is TRBJ1-3; D perhaps matches TRBD1 (5 bases). Trimming shortened V by 3 bases and J by 5 bases, and 11 bases separated the two germline ends. The CDR3 totals 13 residues. Germline-derived CDR1 and CDR2 are GTSNPN and SVGIG (reference sequence). The CDR3 is CAWSTQGRNTIYF. The DNA for the CDR3 is TGTGCCTGGAGCACTCAGGGTAGAAACACCATATATTTT.

In this sample, this clonotype turned up many times. This chain uses TRBV6-5 with TRBJ2-3; D gene unclear. This CDR3 is built from 15 residues. Germline V CDR1 and CDR2: MNHEY, SVGAGI. Trimming took 0 bases from V and 4 from J, leaving 11 bases between them. The CDR3 DNA follows: TGTGCCAGCAGTTACTCGGCAGTCCGTGCAGATACGCAGTATTTT. Encoded protein: CASSYSAVRADTQYF.

This clonotype occurred a few times. J is TRBJ2-7 and V is TRBV4-2; 8 bases map to TRBD1. The CDR3 is 17 residues long. Germline CDR1 is LGHNA and CDR2 is YNFKEQ. Unmatched junction bases numbered 18, after V lost 4 bases and J lost 7 bases. The CDR3 sequence: CASSPSASGRGLGEQYF. The CDR3 nucleotides read TGTGCCAGCAGCCCGTCGGCGTCGGGCAGGGGGCTAGGGGAGCAGTACTTC.

This clonotype was recorded a few times. The chain combines TRBV6-1 with TRBJ2-7, with a weak D call TRBD2 (6 bases). Germline CDR1 MNHNS, CDR2 SASEGT. The V and J ends lost 1 base and 3 bases respectively, with 13 bases between them. This CDR3 contains 15 residues. Here the CDR3 reads CASSEGAGHLYEQYF. CDR3 in DNA: TGTGCCAGCAGTGAAGGTGCGGGGCACCTCTACGAGCAGTACTTC.

CDR3 sequence: CASVTGEAYGYTF. For the CDR3, the DNA is TGTGCCAGCGTAACAGGGGAGGCCTATGGCTACACCTTC. This chain links TRBV2 with TRBJ1-2, with 7 bases aligning to TRBD1. Unmatched junction bases numbered 7, after V lost 8 bases and J lost 4 bases. The CDR3 extends over 13 amino acids. Germline CDR1 SNHLY, CDR2 FYNNEI.

This clonotype was recorded at least ten times. V gene TRBV11-3 combines with J gene TRBJ1-1; no firm D call. V was shortened by 3 bases and J by 5 bases, with 7 bases between the two germline ends. The CDR3 has 12 amino acids. Germline-derived CDR1 and CDR2 are SGHNT and YENEEA. The CDR3 nucleotides read TGTGCCAGCAGCTTGGCTCTGACTGAAGCTTTCTTT. Its protein product is CASSLALTEAFF.

Ten or more counts support this clonotype. This chain joins TRBV9 and TRBJ2-5; 7 bases match TRBD1. The V gene's germline CDR1 is SGDLS and CDR2 YYNGEE. The CDR3 consists of 14 residues. The V gene end was trimmed by 0 bases and the J gene end by 5 bases; junction bases not matched to a gene: 4. CDR3 sequence: CASSVGGRGETQYF. Written as DNA, the CDR3 is TGTGCCAGCAGCGTAGGGGGCAGGGGGGAGACCCAGTACTTC.

This clonotype has ten or more counts. The chain combines TRBV5-1 with TRBJ1-2, with D possibly being TRBD1 (6 bases). Trimming took off 2 bases at V and 2 bases at J, with 10 bases between the two ends. Germline assignment: CDR1 SGHRS and CDR2 YFSETQ. The CDR3 sequence is 14 residues long. CDR3 sequence: CASSFGGQNYGYTF. The CDR3, as DNA: TGCGCCAGCAGCTTTGGGGGGCAAAACTATGGCTACACCTTC.

This clonotype was counted many times. The chain is built from TRBV29-1 and TRBJ2-2; unclear D gene. The CDR3 loop spans 12 amino acids. The V and J ends lost 6 bases and 2 bases respectively, with 7 bases between them. CDR1 is SQVTM, CDR2 ANQGSEA, per germline. This CDR3 is CSVLTNTGELFF. The DNA of the CDR3 is TGCAGCGTCCTCACAAACACCGGGGAGCTGTTTTTT.

Worth noting for this clonotype: One end of the junction does not line up with germline, which may come from a read error. The chain has TRBV11-2 and TRBJ1-1, with a tentative D call TRBD1 (5 bases). Germline lookup yields CDR1 SGHAT and CDR2 FQNNGV. This CDR3 has 15 amino acids. DNA of the CDR3: TGTGCCAGCAGCTTAGATTTTGGGGGGTACACTGAAGCTTGCTTT. Residues: CASSLDFGGYTEACF.

In this sample, this clonotype turned up many times. The rearrangement joins TRBV28 to TRBJ1-1, with 7 nucleotides matching TRBD1. The V gene's germline CDR1 is MDHEN and CDR2 SYDVKM. The CDR3 loop spans 15 amino acids. V dropped 6 bases and J dropped 5; count of bases not matched to a gene: 12. The CDR3 loop is CASSLYRGERTEAFF. The CDR3 bases are TGTGCCAGCAGCCTGTACAGGGGCGAGAGGACTGAAGCTTTCTTT. Using reference TRBV28 and TRBJ1-1 for the parts outside the CDR3, the full variable domain is DVKVTQSSRYLVKRTGEKVFLECVQDMDHENMFWYRQDPGLGLRLIYFSYDVKMKEKGDIPEGYSVSREKKERFSLILESASTNQTSMYLCASSLYRGERTEAFFGQGTRLTVV.

In this sample, this clonotype turned up a few times. The chain employs TRBV7-8 and TRBJ1-3, with D tentatively TRBD1 (5 bases). The germline CDR1 and CDR2 sequences are SGHVS and FQNEAQ. CDR3 length: 14 residues. Trimming stripped 1 base from V and 8 bases from J, with 12 bases between. Written as DNA, the CDR3 is TGTGCCAGCAGCTTAGGCGGGGCGGGAGACACCATATATTTT. It codes for CASSLGGAGDTIYF. Complete variable domain (other parts from reference TRBV7-8 and TRBJ1-3): GAGVSQSPRYKVAKRGQDVALRCDPISGHVSLFWYQQALGQGPEFLTYFQNEAQLDKSGLPSDRFFAERPEGSVSTLKIQRTQQEDSAVYLCASSLGGAGDTIYFGEGSWLTVV.

A word on this clonotype: This may arise from a read error, as a much more abundant clone is one base away. This sequence joins TRBV5-1 and TRBJ2-7; D ambiguous. CDR1 SGHRS and CDR2 YFSETQ come from the germline V gene. The CDR3 is 14 residues long. The CDR3 spells CASSLIAGSDEQYF. The CDR3 DNA follows: TGCGCCAGCAGCTTAATAGCCGGCTCCGACGAGCAGTACTTC. Full variable domain (outside the CDR3, taken from reference TRBV5-1 and TRBJ2-7): KAGVTQTPRYLIKTRGQQVTLSCSPISGHRSVSWYQQTPGQGLQFLFEYFSETQRNKGNFPGRFSGRQFSNSRSEMNVSTLELGDSALYLCASSLIAGSDEQYFGPGTRLTVT.

The chain joins TRBV12-3 or TRBV12-4 to TRBJ1-2, with no clear D. The V gene lost 7 bases and the J gene lost 8 bases, with 11 bases spanning the gap. CDR3 size: 11 residues. This chain's CDR3 is CASKLGDGYTF. As DNA, the CDR3 is TGTGCCAGCAAGCTGGGCGACGGCTACACCTTC.

The chain combines TRBV2 with TRBJ2-7; D is perhaps TRBD2 (5 bases). This CDR3 is 13 amino acids long. The V end was cut by 10 bases, the J end by 3 bases, with 16 bases between. CDR1 is SNHLY, CDR2 FYNNEI, per germline. The CDR3 DNA reads as TGTGCCACTCTCCGAGCGGTTAACTACGAGCAGTACTTC. It codes for CATLRAVNYEQYF.

The CDR3 bases are TGTGCCAGCAGTTTAATCACGGGGGCAAGGCCCCAGCATTTT. It is translated as CASSLITGARPQHF. V and J are TRBV27 and TRBJ1-5; D perhaps matches TRBD1 (6 bases). V shed 2 bases and J shed 9 bases, with 14 bases lying between them. The CDR3 extends over 14 amino acids. The germline gives CDR1 MNHEY, CDR2 SMNVEV (reference sequence).

This clonotype appeared many times. V usage is TRBV6-1 and J usage is TRBJ1-5; D is uncertain. The germline CDR1 and CDR2 sequences are MNHNS and SASEGT. The CDR3 length is 14 residues. With 3 bases removed from V and 1 base from J, the gap between germline ends came to 7 bases. The CDR3 loop reads CASSEYGSNQPQHF. The DNA of the CDR3 is TGTGCCAGCAGTGAGTACGGGAGCAATCAGCCCCAGCATTTT.

This clonotype was recorded a few times. CDR3 amino acids: CASSFSGGGGYTF. CDR3 sequence (DNA): TGTGCCAGCAGTTTTTCAGGGGGAGGTGGCTACACCTTC. V usage is TRBV12-3 or TRBV12-4 and J usage is TRBJ1-2, with 7 bases fitting TRBD1. The CDR3 runs 13 residues. The J segment lost 7 bases and the V segment lost 3 bases, leaving 5 bases of the junction unmatched.

This clonotype occurred many times. The chain is built from TRBV6-1 and TRBJ1-5; D is unresolved. The CDR3 sequence is 13 residues long. Trimming pared 8 bases from V and 4 bases from J, leaving 12 bases between. Per the germline V gene, CDR1 is MNHNS and CDR2 is SASEGT. The CDR3 region is CASAPINNQPQHF. DNA for the CDR3: TGTGCCAGCGCGCCCATTAATAATCAGCCCCAGCATTTT.

This clonotype was detected many times. The rearrangement uses TRBV6-2 or TRBV6-3 and TRBJ1-5, with 11 bases lining up with TRBD1. Germline V gene data show CDR1 as MNHEY and CDR2 as SVGEGT. V lost 4 bases to trimming and J lost 5 bases; unmatched junction nucleotides: 4. The CDR3 is 15 residues long. As DNA, the CDR3 is TGTGCCAGCAGTTTAGGGACAGGGGGTTATCAGCCCCAGCATTTT. Its translation is CASSLGTGGYQPQHF.

This clonotype was detected many times. The chain is built from TRBV9 and TRBJ1-1; D call uncertain. This CDR3 has 13 residues. V shed 6 bases and J shed 0 bases, with 9 bases lying between them. In germline, CDR1 is SGDLS, CDR2 YYNGEE. The CDR3 sequence is CASTNGVNTEAFF. CDR3 DNA: TGTGCCAGCACCAATGGAGTGAACACTGAAGCTTTCTTT. The variable domain in full, completed from reference TRBV9 and TRBJ1-1, reads DSGVTQTPKHLITATGQRVTLRCSPRSGDLSVYWYQQSLDQGLQFLIQYYNGEERAKGNILERFSAQQFPDLHSELNLSSLELGDSALYFCASTNGVNTEAFFGQGTRLTVV.